The T cell receptor (beta chain) described here comes from a study of blood T cell repertoires in COVID-19. As for the study in general: The origin of the acute and convalescent COVID-19 samples was the United States, Italy and Spain. Sample material is recorded as cDNA or gDNA derived from T cells, B-cell-depleted T cells, or PBMCs.

The CDR3 is made up of 20 amino acids. Germline V CDR1 and CDR2: MRHNA, SNTAGT. The ends were cut back, 4 bases at V and 6 bases at J, with 32 bases in the middle. Only in-frame clones appear in the TCRdb table, and some are missing; sequencing was by immunoSEQ multiplex PCR. The sample consists of some 250,000 clones, approximately 81% of them appearing once. The chain joins TRBV6-4 to TRBJ2-3; weak D call: TRBD2 (6 bases). The specimen was peripheral blood. The receptor's source is a woman under 30 with acute or convalescent COVID-19. The CDR3 DNA follows: TGTGCCAGCAGTGTTCCCCGTGGCGGGAAAGTTGCTATTGTCAAGGATACGCAGTATTTT. Its translation: CASSVPRGGKVAIVKDTQYF.